This TCR beta chain was observed in a study of shared clonotypes between healthy human individuals. Study overall: CD8 memory received one plate per donor, CD8 naive two, CD4 memory three and CD4 naive three. The study's findings and limits: It was observed that roughly 5.5% of naive CD4 clonotypes were shared across a few donors.

Some clones are missing from TCRdb's copy, which holds only in-frame ones; the method was immunoSEQ multiplex PCR. The top ten clones hold about 0.25% of a sample with fewer than 850,000 clones, 96% of them seen once. CDR1 is SSHAT, CDR2 FNYEAQ, per germline (reference sequence). The CDR3 runs 13 residues. It was CD45RO-negative cells, positively selected for CCR7, that made up naive CD8 cells, with terminally differentiated effector memory CD45RA+ cells excluded. Concerning this clone: Its target is not known. A read error may produce the germline difference seen at one junction end.

The chain joins TRBV7-7 to TRBJ2-5; D might be TRBD2 (5 bases). The TCR comes from a man aged 30 to 45 in good health. Sequenced: naive CD8+ T cells sorted from blood. The CDR3 DNA reads as TGTGCTAGCAGCTTAGGCGGGCAAGAGACCCAGTACTTC. Protein: CASSLGGQETQYF.